This is a list of T cell receptor beta chains from one sample in a study of CXCR3-negative and CXCR3-positive naive CD8 T cells. TCRdb re-called the 5' RACE reads and catalogs CDR3 proteins one per entry, DNA excluded. The sample totals tens of thousands of distinct CDR3 sequences. Sequencing was done on a sample of memory CD8+ T cells from blood. The receptor set was obtained from a human donor in good health. Some clones in this sample may be carry-over from other donors' samples. Each CDR3 is given with its conserved first and last residue. The order of the fields is V gene, J gene, CDR3 protein.

V gene: TRBV5-1
J gene: TRBJ2-5
CDR3 protein: CASSLGWTSGDPQETQYF

V gene: TRBV21-1
J gene: TRBJ2-7
CDR3 protein: CASSKGTGAYEQYF

V gene: TRBV28
J gene: TRBJ2-5
CDR3 protein: CASSHNLGTQETQYF

V gene: TRBV12-3/TRBV12-4
J gene: TRBJ1-3
CDR3 protein: CASSSRLGFKAGNTIYF

V gene: TRBV7-6
J gene: TRBJ2-7
CDR3 protein: CASSRGQGVLEQYF

V gene: TRBV7-9
J gene: TRBJ1-1
CDR3 protein: CAGGVGREAFF

V gene: TRBV29-1
J gene: TRBJ1-2
CDR3 protein: CSVLQGAYGYTF

V gene: TRBV7-9
J gene: TRBJ2-1
CDR3 protein: CASSPTTLHNEQFF

V gene: TRBV20-1
J gene: TRBJ2-3
CDR3 protein: CSARDLVGGGAGGPDTQYF

V gene: TRBV20-1
J gene: TRBJ2-7
CDR3 protein: CSARAPDRYSYEQYF

V gene: TRBV5-1
J gene: TRBJ2-7
CDR3 protein: CASSLEFPASSYEQYF

V gene: TRBV5-5
J gene: TRBJ2-1
CDR3 protein: CASSLGASGPEGFF

V gene: TRBV28
J gene: TRBJ2-3
CDR3 protein: CASSPKILAGGRRATQYF

V gene: TRBV29-1
J gene: TRBJ2-1
CDR3 protein: CSVEVKGDRGLNEQFF

V gene: TRBV29-1
J gene: TRBJ2-2
CDR3 protein: CSVPQGGSGELFF

V gene: TRBV29-1
J gene: TRBJ2-1
CDR3 protein: CSVRGGGLAGSFSYNEQFF

V gene: TRBV4-1
J gene: TRBJ2-7
CDR3 protein: CASSRGTGRTHEQYF

V gene: TRBV7-9
J gene: TRBJ2-6
CDR3 protein: CASSLVSGFEANVLTF

V gene: TRBV6-2/TRBV6-3
J gene: TRBJ2-7
CDR3 protein: CASSYGDRATYEQYF

V gene: TRBV6-2/TRBV6-3
J gene: TRBJ1-1
CDR3 protein: CASSNDRTNTEAFF

V gene: TRBV14
J gene: TRBJ2-7
CDR3 protein: CASSQITGTGFYEQYF

V gene: TRBV29-1
J gene: TRBJ2-3
CDR3 protein: CSVEGLGSRSDTQYF

V gene: TRBV14
J gene: TRBJ2-1
CDR3 protein: CASSQLPLLPLSNEQFF

V gene: TRBV7-3
J gene: TRBJ2-1
CDR3 protein: CASSLAPGRGPYNEQFF